A selection of T cell receptor beta chains follows, all from one sample in a study of beta chain features in type 1 diabetes. Clones were read by immunoSEQ multiplex PCR, and TCRdb kept only the in-frame ones, dropping some. This table has roughly 41,000 clones, approximately 49% appearing once. What was sequenced was central memory CD4+ T cells from blood. Receptors were obtained from a woman under 30 in good health. Both conserved end residues are part of each CDR3. D genes are given only for firm matches. Expanded clones get a size class; other rows say once, few or many, or leave the size out.

CDR3 DNA: TGTGCCAGCAGCTCCGAGACCGGGGAGCTGTTTTTT
CDR3 protein: CASSSETGELFF
CDR3 length: 12
V gene: TRBV11-3
clone size: -
J gene: TRBJ2-2
D gene: -

CDR3 DNA: TGTGCCAGCAGCTTAACAGGGGGCAATCAGCCCCAGCATTTT
CDR3 protein: CASSLTGGNQPQHF
CDR3 length: 14
V gene: TRBV7-9
clone size: -
J gene: TRBJ1-5
D gene: TRBD1

CDR3 DNA: TGTGCCAGCAGCTCTCGACAGTTTAATGAGCAGTTCTTC
CDR3 protein: CASSSRQFNEQFF
CDR3 length: 13
V gene: TRBV5-4
clone size: few
J gene: TRBJ2-1
D gene: -

CDR3 DNA: TGTGCCTGGAGCGGGGGGTCTGGGCAGTTCTTC
CDR3 protein: CAWSGGSGQFF
CDR3 length: 11
V gene: TRBV30
clone size: few
J gene: TRBJ2-1
D gene: TRBD2

CDR3 DNA: TGTGCCAGCACCCCCGCGAGGCGGTACCAAGAGACCCAGTACTTC
CDR3 protein: CASTPARRYQETQYF
CDR3 length: 15
V gene: TRBV7-9
clone size: few
J gene: TRBJ2-5
D gene: -

CDR3 DNA: TGTGCCACCAGCAGAGATGAGGACAGGGCTGGCTACACCTTC
CDR3 protein: CATSRDEDRAGYTF
CDR3 length: 14
V gene: TRBV15
clone size: few
J gene: TRBJ1-2
D gene: TRBD1

CDR3 DNA: TGTGCCAGCAGACCTCCAGGGACAGGGAGGTATGGCTACACCTTC
CDR3 protein: CASRPPGTGRYGYTF
CDR3 length: 15
V gene: TRBV5-6
clone size: medium-sized
J gene: TRBJ1-2
D gene: TRBD1

CDR3 DNA: TGTGCCTGGACCCTTTCGGACACGGAGACCCAGTACTTC
CDR3 protein: CAWTLSDTETQYF
CDR3 length: 13
V gene: TRBV30
clone size: few
J gene: TRBJ2-5
D gene: -

CDR3 DNA: TGTGCCAGCAGTGTCGAACAGGGGTACGAGCAGTACTTC
CDR3 protein: CASSVEQGYEQYF
CDR3 length: 13
V gene: TRBV2
clone size: -
J gene: TRBJ2-7
D gene: TRBD1

CDR3 DNA: TGTGCCAGCAGCTTGGGACTAGCGGGGATGTCGGGCACAGATACGCAGTATTTT
CDR3 protein: CASSLGLAGMSGTDTQYF
CDR3 length: 18
V gene: TRBV5-4
clone size: -
J gene: TRBJ2-3
D gene: TRBD2

CDR3 DNA: TGCGCCAGCAGTGAGAACAGGAGAAGCTCTGGGGCCAACGTCCTGACTTTC
CDR3 protein: CASSENRRSSGANVLTF
CDR3 length: 17
V gene: TRBV10-2
clone size: -
J gene: TRBJ2-6
D gene: -

CDR3 DNA: TGCGCCAGCAGCGTCAGGGAAAGCAGAAACACCATATATTTT
CDR3 protein: CASSVRESRNTIYF
CDR3 length: 14
V gene: TRBV5-1
clone size: -
J gene: TRBJ1-3
D gene: -

CDR3 DNA: TGTGCCTGGAGTCGCTTTAGCTACGAGCAGTACTTC
CDR3 protein: CAWSRFSYEQYF
CDR3 length: 12
V gene: TRBV30
clone size: few
J gene: TRBJ2-7
D gene: -

CDR3 DNA: TGTGCCAGCAGTTTGGGTCTAGCGGTTATCAATGAGCAGTTCTTC
CDR3 protein: CASSLGLAVINEQFF
CDR3 length: 15
V gene: TRBV28
clone size: -
J gene: TRBJ2-1
D gene: TRBD2

CDR3 DNA: TGTGCCAGCAGTTCCCCAAGCAATCAGCCCCAGCATTTT
CDR3 protein: CASSSPSNQPQHF
CDR3 length: 13
V gene: TRBV6-6
clone size: -
J gene: TRBJ1-5
D gene: -

CDR3 DNA: TGCGCCAGCAGTCAGGGAAGGTGGGATGAGCAGTTCTTC
CDR3 protein: CASSQGRWDEQFF
CDR3 length: 13
V gene: TRBV10-1
clone size: -
J gene: TRBJ2-1
D gene: -

CDR3 DNA: TGCGCCAGCAGCCAAGACCTAGCGGGTACCTACGAGCAGTACTTC
CDR3 protein: CASSQDLAGTYEQYF
CDR3 length: 15
V gene: TRBV4-1
clone size: -
J gene: TRBJ2-7
D gene: TRBD2

CDR3 DNA: TGTGCCAGCAGTCGGTCTAACCAGGGCTCCCGAGGGTTCTTC
CDR3 protein: CASSRSNQGSRGFF
CDR3 length: 14
V gene: TRBV6-5
clone size: -
J gene: TRBJ2-1
D gene: -

CDR3 DNA: TGTGCCAGCAGTTTGGGGGGGGACGGAACCTATGGCTACACCTTC
CDR3 protein: CASSLGGDGTYGYTF
CDR3 length: 15
V gene: TRBV28
clone size: -
J gene: TRBJ1-2
D gene: -

CDR3 DNA: TGTGCCAGCAGTTTAATAGGACAGGGGGCCATTGAGCAGTTCTTC
CDR3 protein: CASSLIGQGAIEQFF
CDR3 length: 15
V gene: TRBV28
clone size: -
J gene: TRBJ2-1
D gene: TRBD1

CDR3 DNA: TGTGCCAGCACCGACAGGACGCGGGATGAGCAGTTCTTC
CDR3 protein: CASTDRTRDEQFF
CDR3 length: 13
V gene: TRBV6-5
clone size: -
J gene: TRBJ2-1
D gene: -

CDR3 DNA: TGTGCCAGCAGTACCAGACAGGGACCGCTGTTTTTT
CDR3 protein: CASSTRQGPLFF
CDR3 length: 12
V gene: TRBV6-5
clone size: few
J gene: TRBJ2-2
D gene: TRBD1

CDR3 DNA: TGCAGCGCCTCCAGGACTAGTGGAGAGACCCAGTACTTC
CDR3 protein: CSASRTSGETQYF
CDR3 length: 13
V gene: TRBV29-1
clone size: few
J gene: TRBJ2-5
D gene: TRBD2

CDR3 DNA: TGTGCCAGCAGTGAAGATCGCGGGAGTAGTGAAAAACTGTTTTTT
CDR3 protein: CASSEDRGSSEKLFF
CDR3 length: 15
V gene: TRBV2
clone size: -
J gene: TRBJ1-4
D gene: -

CDR3 DNA: TGTGCCAGCAGTGACTGGGGAGAAGGCTATGGCTACACCTTC
CDR3 protein: CASSDWGEGYGYTF
CDR3 length: 14
V gene: TRBV6-1
clone size: once
J gene: TRBJ1-2
D gene: -

CDR3 DNA: TGTGCCAGTAGTATAGAAATGGCGGGAGGATCGTATGAGCAGTTCTTC
CDR3 protein: CASSIEMAGGSYEQFF
CDR3 length: 16
V gene: TRBV19
clone size: once
J gene: TRBJ2-1
D gene: TRBD2

CDR3 DNA: TGCGCCAGCAGCTTGGACAATGGTAATTCACCCCTCCACTTT
CDR3 protein: CASSLDNGNSPLHF
CDR3 length: 14
V gene: TRBV5-1
clone size: -
J gene: TRBJ1-6
D gene: -

CDR3 DNA: TGCGCCAGCAGCCCTTGGGGACAGGGGAAAGATCAGCCCCAGCATTTT
CDR3 protein: CASSPWGQGKDQPQHF
CDR3 length: 16
V gene: TRBV4-1
clone size: -
J gene: TRBJ1-5
D gene: TRBD1

CDR3 DNA: TGTGCCAGCAGCTTAGGGGGGACTAGCGTCTACAATGAGCAGTTCTTC
CDR3 protein: CASSLGGTSVYNEQFF
CDR3 length: 16
V gene: TRBV7-3
clone size: -
J gene: TRBJ2-1
D gene: TRBD2

CDR3 DNA: TGTGCTAGTGGTTTGGCTCTAGCGGACACGCAGTTCTTC
CDR3 protein: CASGLALADTQFF
CDR3 length: 13
V gene: TRBV12-5
clone size: few
J gene: TRBJ2-1
D gene: TRBD2

CDR3 DNA: TGTGCCTGGACGGGACAGAGTCTCTCTGGGGCCAACGTCCTGACTTTC
CDR3 protein: CAWTGQSLSGANVLTF
CDR3 length: 16
V gene: TRBV30
clone size: -
J gene: TRBJ2-6
D gene: TRBD1

CDR3 DNA: TGTGCCAGCAGCTTAGGCGGCGGGGGCAATCAGCCCCAGCATTTT
CDR3 protein: CASSLGGGGNQPQHF
CDR3 length: 15
V gene: TRBV7-8
clone size: -
J gene: TRBJ1-5
D gene: -

CDR3 DNA: TGTGCCACCAGCACCAGACAAGGAGAAAAACTGTTTTTT
CDR3 protein: CATSTRQGEKLFF
CDR3 length: 13
V gene: TRBV15
clone size: -
J gene: TRBJ1-4
D gene: -

CDR3 DNA: TGTGCCAGCAGCGCGTTCGGGACTAGTGGGAGTGATGAGCAGTTCTTC
CDR3 protein: CASSAFGTSGSDEQFF
CDR3 length: 16
V gene: TRBV5-4
clone size: -
J gene: TRBJ2-1
D gene: TRBD2

CDR3 DNA: TGTGCCAGCAGTGTGGCGGGAGGGAAAGGCAATGAGCAGTTCTTC
CDR3 protein: CASSVAGGKGNEQFF
CDR3 length: 15
V gene: TRBV2
clone size: -
J gene: TRBJ2-1
D gene: TRBD2

CDR3 DNA: TGTGCCAGCAGGCCGTTAGGGGCCCGTGAGCAGTTCTTC
CDR3 protein: CASRPLGAREQFF
CDR3 length: 13
V gene: TRBV6-1
clone size: -
J gene: TRBJ2-1
D gene: -

CDR3 DNA: TGTGCCAGCAGTGAAGCAGGAGTGCGGACAGGGAACACCGGGGAGCTGTTTTTT
CDR3 protein: CASSEAGVRTGNTGELFF
CDR3 length: 18
V gene: TRBV2
clone size: -
J gene: TRBJ2-2
D gene: TRBD1

CDR3 DNA: TGCGCCAGCCGGACTAGCACCTATTCCTACAATGAGCAGTTCTTC
CDR3 protein: CASRTSTYSYNEQFF
CDR3 length: 15
V gene: TRBV5-1
clone size: few
J gene: TRBJ2-1
D gene: TRBD2

CDR3 DNA: TGTGCCGGACTCTACGAGCAGTACTTC
CDR3 protein: CAGLYEQYF
CDR3 length: 9
V gene: TRBV11-3
clone size: -
J gene: TRBJ2-7
D gene: -

CDR3 DNA: TGCAGCGTTGATTCTACTGAGGACACCAATACAGAGACCCAGTACTTC
CDR3 protein: CSVDSTEDTNTETQYF
CDR3 length: 16
V gene: TRBV29-1
clone size: -
J gene: TRBJ2-5
D gene: -

CDR3 DNA: TGTGCCAGCAGTTGGCGTTTGGGACAGGGGTACACCGGGGAGCTGTTTTTT
CDR3 protein: CASSWRLGQGYTGELFF
CDR3 length: 17
V gene: TRBV27
clone size: -
J gene: TRBJ2-2
D gene: TRBD1

CDR3 DNA: TGTGCCAGCAGCCAGGGACTAGCGGGAGCGGGGGAGACCCAGTACTTC
CDR3 protein: CASSQGLAGAGETQYF
CDR3 length: 16
V gene: TRBV5-4
clone size: -
J gene: TRBJ2-5
D gene: TRBD2

CDR3 DNA: TGTGCCTGGAGTGGACAGGACAGGGGTTATGGAAACACCATATATTTT
CDR3 protein: CAWSGQDRGYGNTIYF
CDR3 length: 16
V gene: TRBV30
clone size: -
J gene: TRBJ1-3
D gene: TRBD1

CDR3 DNA: TGTGCCAGCAGCCCTAGACAGGGGCAAAGCACAGATACGCAGTATTTT
CDR3 protein: CASSPRQGQSTDTQYF
CDR3 length: 16
V gene: TRBV5-4
clone size: -
J gene: TRBJ2-3
D gene: TRBD1

CDR3 DNA: TGCGCCAGCAGCTTGAACACACAGGGCTCTTGGGAGCAGTACTTC
CDR3 protein: CASSLNTQGSWEQYF
CDR3 length: 15
V gene: TRBV5-1
clone size: -
J gene: TRBJ2-7
D gene: -

CDR3 DNA: TGTGCCAGCAGCTTAGCCCGACAGACCTACAATGAGCAGTTCTTC
CDR3 protein: CASSLARQTYNEQFF
CDR3 length: 15
V gene: TRBV11-2
clone size: -
J gene: TRBJ2-1
D gene: -

CDR3 DNA: TGCGCCAGCAGCCAGACAGGGCCCTACGAGCAGTACTTC
CDR3 protein: CASSQTGPYEQYF
CDR3 length: 13
V gene: TRBV5-1
clone size: -
J gene: TRBJ2-7
D gene: TRBD1

CDR3 DNA: TGCGCCAGCAGTCCGGGACTAGCGGGAGTCTACGAGCAGTACTTC
CDR3 protein: CASSPGLAGVYEQYF
CDR3 length: 15
V gene: TRBV5-1
clone size: -
J gene: TRBJ2-7
D gene: TRBD2

CDR3 DNA: TGTGCCAGCAGCTTGTCTGCGGGAGTCGATGAGCAGTTCTTC
CDR3 protein: CASSLSAGVDEQFF
CDR3 length: 14
V gene: TRBV5-4
clone size: -
J gene: TRBJ2-1
D gene: TRBD2

CDR3 DNA: TGTGCCAGCAGCCCGGGACAGGGAGAGGAGACCCAGTACTTC
CDR3 protein: CASSPGQGEETQYF
CDR3 length: 14
V gene: TRBV7-9
clone size: -
J gene: TRBJ2-5
D gene: TRBD1

CDR3 DNA: TGCGCCAGCAGCCAGGGGATAGACAGGGTGTATGGCTACACCTTC
CDR3 protein: CASSQGIDRVYGYTF
CDR3 length: 15
V gene: TRBV4-1
clone size: few
J gene: TRBJ1-2
D gene: TRBD1